The sequence of this TCR beta chain was determined in a study of blood T cell repertoires in COVID-19. Study-wide background: Sources were T cells, B-cell-depleted T cells, or PBMCs; the material itself was cDNA or gDNA.

The CDR3 loop spans 14 amino acids. V was pared by 0 bases and J by 5 bases, with 8 bases between. Germline values: CDR1 LGHNA, CDR2 YNFKEQ. Patients from Seattle were sampled longitudinally, starting during active infection. This clone was seen only a few times. Libraries were prepared by immunoSEQ multiplex PCR; TCRdb keeps only in-frame clonotypes and omits some of them. The profile shows fewer than 250,000 clones, around 81% of them singletons. The sequenced sample was peripheral blood. The chain combines TRBV4-2 with TRBJ2-1, with D possibly TRBD1 on 6 matching bases. This receptor was taken from a man between 60 and 75 years old with COVID-19, enrolled during active disease. In DNA form, the CDR3 reads TGTGCCAGCAGCCAAGATCGACAGGACAATGAGCAGTTCTTC. Its protein product is CASSQDRQDNEQFF.